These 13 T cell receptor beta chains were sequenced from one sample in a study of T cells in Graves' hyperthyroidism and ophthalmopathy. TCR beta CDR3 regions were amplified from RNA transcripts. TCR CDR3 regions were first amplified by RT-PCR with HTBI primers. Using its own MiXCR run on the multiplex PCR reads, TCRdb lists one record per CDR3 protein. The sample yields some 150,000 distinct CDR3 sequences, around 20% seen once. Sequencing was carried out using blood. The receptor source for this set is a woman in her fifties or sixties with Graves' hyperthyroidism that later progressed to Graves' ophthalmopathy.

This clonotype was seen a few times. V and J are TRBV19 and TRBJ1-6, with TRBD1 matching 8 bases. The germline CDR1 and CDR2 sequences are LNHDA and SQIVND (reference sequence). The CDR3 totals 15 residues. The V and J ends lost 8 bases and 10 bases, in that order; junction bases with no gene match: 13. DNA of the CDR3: TGTGCCAGTTCGACAGGGGACGGGACCTTCTCACCCCTCCACTTT. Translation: CASSTGDGTFSPLHF. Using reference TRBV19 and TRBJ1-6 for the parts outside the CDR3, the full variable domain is DGGITQSPKYLFRKEGQNVTLSCEQNLNHDAMYWYRQDPGQGLRLIYYSQIVNDFQKGDIAEGYSVSREKKESFPLTVTSAQKNPTAFYLCASSTGDGTFSPLHFGNGTRLTVT.

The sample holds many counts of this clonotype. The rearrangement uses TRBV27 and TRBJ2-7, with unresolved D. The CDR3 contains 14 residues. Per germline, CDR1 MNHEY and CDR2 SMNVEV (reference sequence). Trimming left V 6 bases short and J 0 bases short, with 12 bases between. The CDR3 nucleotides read TGTGCCAGCAGCTTAAGCCGGTCCTCCTACGAGCAGTACTTC. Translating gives CASSLSRSSYEQYF.

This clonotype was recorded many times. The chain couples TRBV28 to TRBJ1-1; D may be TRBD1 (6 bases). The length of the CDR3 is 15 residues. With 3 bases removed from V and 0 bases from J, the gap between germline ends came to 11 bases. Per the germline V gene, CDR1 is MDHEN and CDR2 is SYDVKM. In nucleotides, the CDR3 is TGTGCCAGCAGTTTTCCCGACAGGATGAACACTGAAGCTTTCTTT. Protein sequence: CASSFPDRMNTEAFF.

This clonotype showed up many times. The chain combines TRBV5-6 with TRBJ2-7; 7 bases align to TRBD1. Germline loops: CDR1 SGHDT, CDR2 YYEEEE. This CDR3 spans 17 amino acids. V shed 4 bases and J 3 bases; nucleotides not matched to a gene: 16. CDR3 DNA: TGTGCCAGCAGCCTAGATGTATTCCGGGACAGAAACTACGAGCAGTACTTC. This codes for CASSLDVFRDRNYEQYF.

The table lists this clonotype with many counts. In DNA, the CDR3 is TGTGCCAGCAGCTTTAGCGGGATAGGCTCCTACAATGAGCAGTTCTTC. Residues: CASSFSGIGSYNEQFF. This rearrangement joins TRBV3-1 to TRBJ2-1; 8 bases are a match to TRBD2. V lost 5 bases to trimming and J lost 0 bases; unmatched junction nucleotides: 6. This CDR3 spans 16 amino acids. Germline CDR1 and CDR2: LGHDT and YNNKEL (reference sequence).

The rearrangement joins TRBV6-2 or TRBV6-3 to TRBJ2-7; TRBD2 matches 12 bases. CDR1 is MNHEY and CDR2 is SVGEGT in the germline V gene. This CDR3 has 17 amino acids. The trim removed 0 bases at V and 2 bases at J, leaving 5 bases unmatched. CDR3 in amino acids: CASSYSIGTSGPYEQYF. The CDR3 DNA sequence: TGTGCCAGCAGTTACTCGATCGGGACTAGCGGGCCCTACGAGCAGTACTTC.

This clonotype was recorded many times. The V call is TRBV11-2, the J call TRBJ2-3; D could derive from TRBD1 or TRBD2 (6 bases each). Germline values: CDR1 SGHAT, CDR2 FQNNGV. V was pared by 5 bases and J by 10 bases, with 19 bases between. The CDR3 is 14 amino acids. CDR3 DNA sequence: TGTGCCAGCAGCCGAATCTGGGGGGCGGAAGCGCAGTATTTT. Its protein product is CASSRIWGAEAQYF. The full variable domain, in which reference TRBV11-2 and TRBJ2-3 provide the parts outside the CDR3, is EAGVAQSPRYKIIEKRQSVAFWCNPISGHATLYWYQQILGQGPKLLIQFQNNGVVDDSQLPKDRFSAERLKGVDSTLKIQPAKLEDSAVYLCASSRIWGAEAQYFGPGTRLTVL.

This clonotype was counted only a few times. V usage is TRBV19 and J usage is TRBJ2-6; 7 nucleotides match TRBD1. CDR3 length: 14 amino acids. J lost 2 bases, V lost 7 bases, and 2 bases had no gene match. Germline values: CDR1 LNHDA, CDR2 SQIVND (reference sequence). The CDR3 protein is CASTDRAGANVLTF. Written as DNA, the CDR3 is TGTGCCAGTACCGACAGGGCTGGGGCCAACGTCCTGACTTTC.

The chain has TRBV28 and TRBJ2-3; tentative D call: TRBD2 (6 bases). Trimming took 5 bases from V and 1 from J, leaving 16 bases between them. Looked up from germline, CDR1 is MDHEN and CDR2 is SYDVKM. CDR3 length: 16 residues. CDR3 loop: CASSPRGSVGTDTQYF. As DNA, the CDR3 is TGTGCCAGCAGTCCCCGGGGGAGCGTAGGCACAGATACGCAGTATTTT. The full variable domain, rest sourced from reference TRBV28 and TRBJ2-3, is DVKVTQSSRYLVKRTGEKVFLECVQDMDHENMFWYRQDPGLGLRLIYFSYDVKMKEKGDIPEGYSVSREKKERFSLILESASTNQTSMYLCASSPRGSVGTDTQYFGPGTRLTVL.

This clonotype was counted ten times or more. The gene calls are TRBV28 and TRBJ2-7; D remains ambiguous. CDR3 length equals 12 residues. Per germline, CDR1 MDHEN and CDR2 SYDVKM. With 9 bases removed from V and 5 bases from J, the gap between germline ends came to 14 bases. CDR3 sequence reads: CASLSVGHEQYF. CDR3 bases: TGTGCCAGTTTAAGTGTAGGTCACGAGCAGTACTTC.

The CDR3 spells CASSHLGQGGYEQYF. The CDR3 bases are TGTGCCAGCAGCCACCTCGGACAGGGGGGCTACGAGCAGTACTTC. The chain carries TRBV28 and TRBJ2-7, with 10 bases fitting TRBD1. This CDR3 has 15 residues. Germline V gene data show CDR1 as MDHEN and CDR2 as SYDVKM. Germline trimming cut 6 bases from V and 3 bases from J; bases unmatched to any gene: 8.

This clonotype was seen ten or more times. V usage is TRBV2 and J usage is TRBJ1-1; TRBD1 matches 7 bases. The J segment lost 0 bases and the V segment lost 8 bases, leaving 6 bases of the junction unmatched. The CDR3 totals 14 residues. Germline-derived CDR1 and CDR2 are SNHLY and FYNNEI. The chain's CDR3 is CASSEGQMNTEAFF. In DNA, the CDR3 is TGTGCCAGCTCCGAGGGACAGATGAACACTGAAGCTTTCTTT.

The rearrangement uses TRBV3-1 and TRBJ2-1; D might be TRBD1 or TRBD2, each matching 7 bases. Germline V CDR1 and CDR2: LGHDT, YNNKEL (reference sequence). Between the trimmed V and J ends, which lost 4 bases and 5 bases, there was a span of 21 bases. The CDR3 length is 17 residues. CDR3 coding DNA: TGTGCCAGCAGCCCCACCTCGCGGCAGGGGGGGAACAATGAGCAGTTCTTC. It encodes CASSPTSRQGGNNEQFF.